This T cell receptor beta chain was captured in a study of blood T cell repertoires in COVID-19. Whole-study context: PBMCs, B-cell-depleted T cells, or T cells were the source of the cDNA or gDNA that made up the material.

Cohorts were assigned according to the clinical history that participants reported. Two negative PCRs, clearance, or symptom resolution characterized the recovered Cohort 3 donors. As processed by the authors: Reference gene primer amplification in the assay estimated nucleated cell counts. Method: immunoSEQ multiplex PCR; TCRdb's copy keeps in-frame clones and lacks some. From that table come the V and J calls and clone size; the DNA was used to work out D and trimming. This sample has 150,000 to 200,000 clones, with 75% to 90% found just once. Trimming at V came to 0 bases and at J to 6 bases, leaving 2 bases not matched to a gene. Per the germline V gene, CDR1 is SGHNT and CDR2 is YYREEE (reference sequence). The CDR3 has 14 amino acids.

Sequenced: PBMCs or T cells enriched from blood (not recorded which). This sequence was found in a woman in her sixties or seventies who had recovered from COVID-19. The gene calls are TRBV5-4 and TRBJ2-1; 8 nucleotides match TRBD1. The CDR3 DNA reads as TGTGCCAGCAGCTTGGGACAGGGGTTCAATGAGCAGTTCTTC. This encodes CASSLGQGFNEQFF.